This record looks at one T cell receptor beta chain sequence and its context. No antigen is known for it. These data are taken from a study of OX40 agonist ivuxolimab in advanced cancers. The wider study: With ivuxolimab, an agonistic anti-OX40 (CD134) antibody, patients were treated. The study gave patients intravenous ivuxolimab at 0.01 to 10 mg/kg every 2 weeks.

Libraries were prepared by immunoSEQ multiplex PCR; TCRdb keeps only in-frame clonotypes and omits some of them. There are 55,000 to 80,000 clones in the sample; 80% to 95% occur only once, and 0.62% lies in the top ten. Blood got drawn at baseline, again on cycle 4 day 1, and then on cycle 7 day 1. The study's findings and limits: Some of the lowest clonal expansion was seen in partial responders at 0.1-3.0 mg/kg.

This specimen was CD4+ or CD8+ T cells sorted from blood, taken in a trial of the OX40 agonist ivuxolimab. The clonotype was recovered from an adult with an advanced solid tumor such as melanoma, head and neck, liver or kidney cancer.

The CDR3 bases are TGTGCCAGCAGCGTAGTGTCAGATCAAAGCTACACCTTC. Encoded protein: CASSVVSDQSYTF. The chain combines TRBV9 with TRBJ1-2; D gene uncertain. Trimming removed 0 bases from V and 9 bases from J, with 12 bases in between. Germline V gene sequence: CDR1 SGDLS, CDR2 YYNGEE. The CDR3 extends over 13 amino acids.